Included here is one T cell receptor beta chain sequence, with context. Its antigen is still unknown. The data derive from a study of Tregs in tolerant kidney transplant recipients. The study's findings and limits: For some patients, primers changed over time, blocking nucleotide-level comparison. The most relevant donor-specific Treg TCRbeta repertoire apparently came from expansion with activated donor B cells.

Trimming shortened V by 4 bases and J by 7 bases, and 15 bases separated the two germline ends. Germline loops: CDR1 SGDLS, CDR2 YYNGEE. This CDR3 is 15 amino acids long. Profiling relied on immunoSEQ multiplex PCR, and the TCRdb table lists in-frame clones only, not all of them. The sample holds tens of thousands of clones; 98% are singletons and the top ten take about 0.61%. This receptor was taken from a human donor who received a combined kidney and bone marrow transplant. The starting material was CD4+ T cells from blood, obtained before the transplant. This chain uses TRBV9 with TRBJ1-6; maybe TRBD1 (6 bases). This CDR3 is CASSSRGSENSPLHF. Here the CDR3 DNA reads TGTGCCAGCAGCTCCAGGGGTTCGGAAAATTCACCCCTCCACTTT.